The subject of this entry is one TCR beta chain. This record comes from a study of blood T cell repertoires in COVID-19. CDR1 and CDR2 from the germline V gene are SGHDN and FVKESK. Losses at the gene ends were 4 bases for V and 9 bases for J; bases not matched to a gene: 9. The length of the CDR3 is 15 residues. This table comes from immunoSEQ multiplex PCR, and its TCRdb copy is limited to in-frame clones, with some not included. The profile shows some 200,000 clones, approximately 80% of them singletons. The V and J genes are TRBV14 and TRBJ1-6; TRBD1 aligns across 7 bases. The sequence came from a woman aged 55-70 years with acute COVID-19. The sample comprised PBMCs or T cells enriched from blood (not recorded which). This CDR3 reads CASSLRQGSGSPLHF. As DNA, the CDR3 is TGTGCCAGCAGCCTGCGACAGGGATCGGGTTCACCCCTCCACTTT.